In its sample, the clone carrying this T cell receptor beta chain was seen a few times. This sample was taken from a study of early T cells in non-severe SARS-CoV-2 infection. About the study: Chains were not paired, and sequencing was done on bulk RNA from unsorted whole blood.

The CDR3 runs 12 residues. V shed 4 bases and J shed 12 bases, with 14 bases lying between them. Per the germline V gene, CDR1 is SGHKS and CDR2 is YYEKEE (reference sequence). TCRdb reprocessed the 5' RACE reads with MiXCR, giving one entry per CDR3 protein. The sample has tens of thousands of distinct CDR3 sequences, 10% to 15% seen once. This chain connects TRBV5-5 to TRBJ2-1; D gene unclear. This receptor was identified in an adult who was a healthcare worker with PCR-confirmed SARS-CoV-2 infection or an uninfected control (not recorded which). Sequenced: whole blood. The CDR3 coding sequence is TGTGCCAGCAGCGCCGACTCTTTCGGGCAGTTCTTC. Protein sequence: CASSADSFGQFF.